The 21 T cell receptor beta chains in this list originate from one sample, sequenced in a study of OX40 agonist ivuxolimab in advanced cancers. Profiling relied on immunoSEQ multiplex PCR, and the TCRdb table lists in-frame clones only, not all of them. Among 50,000 to 55,000 clones listed, 80% to 90% were seen once. The input for sequencing was CD4+ or CD8+ T cells sorted from blood, taken in a trial of the OX40 agonist ivuxolimab. All receptors derive from an adult with an advanced solid tumor such as melanoma, head and neck, liver or kidney cancer.

V is TRBV5-1 and J is TRBJ2-7; the match to TRBD1 covers 7 bases. The CDR3 sequence is 14 residues long. Germline V gene lookup returns CDR1 SGHRS and CDR2 YFSETQ. The V segment lost 4 bases and the J segment 2 bases; nucleotides outside the gene matches: 6. CDR3 sequence reads: CASSPGDRAYEQYF. The DNA for the CDR3 is TGCGCCAGCAGCCCAGGGGACAGAGCCTACGAGCAGTACTTC.

This chain connects TRBV19 to TRBJ2-2; 7 bases map to TRBD1. Germline trimming cut 5 bases from V and 0 bases from J; bases unmatched to any gene: 6. The germline V gene encodes CDR1 LNHDA and CDR2 SQIVND (reference sequence). The CDR3 has 16 amino acids. The CDR3 DNA is TGTGCCAGTAGTCCCAGGGGGAACGCGAACACCGGGGAGCTGTTTTTT. Protein: CASSPRGNANTGELFF.

This clone was observed once. J is TRBJ2-7 and V is TRBV2; a possible D gene is TRBD2 (6 bases). V gave up 6 bases and J gave up 1 base, with 13 bases separating them. Germline CDR1 SNHLY, CDR2 FYNNEI. The CDR3 spans 14 residues. The CDR3 loop is CASRRSGLSYEQYF. In nucleotides, the CDR3 is TGTGCCAGCAGGCGGAGCGGGCTTTCCTACGAGCAGTACTTC.

This clone was detected a few times. The chain links TRBV9 to TRBJ1-1; D is undetermined. V was cut by 1 base and J by 3 bases, with 10 bases left in between. Germline V gene lookup returns CDR1 SGDLS and CDR2 YYNGEE. The CDR3 has 14 residues. CDR3 coding DNA: TGTGCCAGCAGCGTAAAGGGTGGGGACACTGAAGCTTTCTTT. Translation: CASSVKGGDTEAFF.

This chain links TRBV19 with TRBJ2-5, with D tentatively TRBD2 (6 bases). This CDR3 is 16 amino acids long. Germline V lookup: CDR1 LNHDA, CDR2 SQIVND (reference sequence). V lost 5 bases and J 3 bases, leaving 19 bases between the germline ends. CDR3 nucleotide sequence: TGTGCCAGTAGTGCTCCGGGACTGGGAAGTAAAGAGACCCAGTACTTC. It translates to CASSAPGLGSKETQYF. The complete variable domain, with remaining parts taken from reference TRBV19 and TRBJ2-5, reads DGGITQSPKYLFRKEGQNVTLSCEQNLNHDAMYWYRQDPGQGLRLIYYSQIVNDFQKGDIAEGYSVSREKKESFPLTVTSAQKNPTAFYLCASSAPGLGSKETQYFGPGTRLLVL.

V is TRBV6-1 and J is TRBJ2-7; D is unresolved. CDR3 length: 14 residues. Germline assignment: CDR1 MNHNS and CDR2 SASEGT. V was shortened by 5 bases and J by 0 bases, with 11 bases between the two germline ends. The CDR3 coding sequence is TGTGCCAGCAGTCCGGACGGGCTCTCCTACGAGCAGTACTTC. This codes for CASSPDGLSYEQYF.

The count of this clone is one. The V and J genes are TRBV5-1 and TRBJ2-3, with 8 bases lining up with TRBD1. This CDR3 is built from 16 residues. Germline trimming cut 3 bases from V and 4 bases from J; bases unmatched to any gene: 10. Germline V CDR1 and CDR2: SGHRS, YFSETQ. The CDR3 is CASSSLDRGGPDTQYF. CDR3 coding DNA: TGCGCCAGCAGCTCTTTAGACAGGGGTGGACCAGATACGCAGTATTTT.

V is TRBV18 and J is TRBJ2-2; tentatively, D is TRBD2 (6 bases). The CDR3 sequence is 16 residues long. Germline V gives CDR1 KGHSH, CDR2 LQKENI. Trimming took off 3 bases at V and 1 base at J, with 12 bases between the two ends. CDR3: CASSPAGPLNTGELFF. CDR3 nucleotides: TGTGCCAGCTCACCGGCGGGGCCGTTGAACACCGGGGAGCTGTTTTTT.

This sequence joins TRBV9 and TRBJ2-2; 7 positions match TRBD1. CDR1 and CDR2 (germline): SGDLS, YYNGEE. Trimming removed 1 base from V and 0 bases from J; junction bases left unmatched: 0. CDR3 size: 15 residues. This chain's CDR3 is CASSVQGANTGELFF. Written as DNA, the CDR3 is TGTGCCAGCAGCGTACAGGGGGCGAACACCGGGGAGCTGTTTTTT.

This clone was counted a few times. The chain is built from TRBV10-1 and TRBJ2-2; D possibly corresponds to TRBD1 (6 bases). The CDR3 totals 16 residues. Between the trimmed V and J ends, which lost 5 bases and 1 base, there was a span of 14 bases. Germline loops: CDR1 WNHNN, CDR2 SYGVQD (reference sequence). The CDR3 nucleotides are TGCGCCAGCAGTAAAACCGGGACATTGAACACCGGGGAGCTGTTTTTT. Residues: CASSKTGTLNTGELFF.

This chain joins TRBV4-1 and TRBJ2-2, with 7 bases identical to TRBD2. The CDR3 spans 16 residues. The V and J ends lost 1 base and 5 bases, in that order; junction bases with no gene match: 7. Germline V gene lookup returns CDR1 MGHRA and CDR2 YSYEKL. The CDR3 sequence is CASSQVVGGNTGELFF. CDR3 coding DNA: TGCGCCAGCAGCCAAGTGGTGGGAGGGAATACCGGGGAGCTGTTTTTT.

This clone has just one count. This chain connects TRBV6-1 to TRBJ2-1, with 10 bases aligning to TRBD2. After removal of 4 bases from V and 2 bases from J, the junction contained 2 bases not matched to a gene. Germline V lookup: CDR1 MNHNS, CDR2 SASEGT. The CDR3 covers 15 residues. CDR3 in amino acids: CASSGLAGAYNEQFF. The CDR3 nucleotides read TGTGCCAGCAGTGGCCTAGCGGGGGCCTACAATGAGCAGTTCTTC.

The rearrangement uses TRBV11-2 and TRBJ2-3, with 9 bases aligning to TRBD1. Trimming removed 0 bases from V and 3 bases from J; junction bases left unmatched: 4. Germline CDR1 is SGHAT and CDR2 is FQNNGV. The CDR3 has 16 amino acids. Here the CDR3 DNA reads TGTGCCAGCAGCTTAGATGTAGGGACAGGGACAGATACGCAGTATTTT. This sequence encodes CASSLDVGTGTDTQYF.

The chain links TRBV21-1 to TRBJ2-2; the DNA was not compared with TRBD1, the D call given in the table. TRBV21-1 is annotated as a pseudogene. This CDR3 has 17 residues. CDR3 bases: TGTGCCAGCAGCAAAGAAGCGCAGGGCTGGCGCGCCGGGGAGCTGTTTTTT. This codes for CASSKEAQGWRAGELFF.

The rearrangement links TRBV4-2 to TRBJ1-4; tentatively, D is TRBD1 (5 bases). With 3 bases removed from V and 8 bases from J, the gap between germline ends came to 16 bases. CDR1 is LGHNA and CDR2 is YNFKEQ in the germline V gene. The CDR3 extends over 15 amino acids. CDR3 DNA sequence: TGTGCCAGCAGCCAGGGACGGGCGGCCTCGGAAAAACTGTTTTTT. Protein: CASSQGRAASEKLFF.

The V gene is TRBV18, the J gene TRBJ1-4; D is undetermined. The ends were cut back, 3 bases at V and 8 bases at J, with 13 bases in the middle. Germline-derived CDR1 and CDR2 are KGHSH and LQKENI. The CDR3 has 14 residues. The CDR3 nucleotides are TGTGCCAGCTCACCCCCCGGGGTTAGCGAAAAACTGTTTTTT. Translation gives CASSPPGVSEKLFF.

This chain uses TRBV6-5 with TRBJ2-7; 7 bases are shared with TRBD1. CDR3 length: 16 amino acids. The germline gives CDR1 MNHEY, CDR2 SVGAGI. Losses at the gene ends were 2 bases for V and 5 bases for J; bases not matched to a gene: 12. CDR3 residues: CASSYEAGGILDEQYF. Here the CDR3 DNA reads TGTGCCAGCAGTTACGAGGCAGGGGGTATATTGGACGAGCAGTACTTC.

V usage is TRBV6-5 and J usage is TRBJ1-1, with TRBD1 matching 9 bases. V gave up 5 bases and J gave up 5 bases; unmatched junction bases: 6. Germline assignment: CDR1 MNHEY and CDR2 SVGAGI. This CDR3 has 14 amino acids. Here the CDR3 DNA reads TGTGCCAGCAGTCATCAGACAGGGGGAACTGAAGCTTTCTTT. It codes for CASSHQTGGTEAFF.

V gene TRBV19 combines with J gene TRBJ1-3, with no clear D. Germline values: CDR1 LNHDA, CDR2 SQIVND (reference sequence). The CDR3 covers 15 residues. V lost 5 bases and J lost 0, with 11 bases in between. Written as DNA, the CDR3 is TGTGCCAGTAGTTCCCGGACGGGCTCTGGAAACACCATATATTTT. Translation: CASSSRTGSGNTIYF.

The V call is TRBV30, the J call TRBJ2-7; D unclear. This CDR3 has 11 residues. The V and J ends lost 7 bases and 3 bases respectively, with 10 bases between them. The germline CDR1 and CDR2 sequences are GTSNPN and SVGIG (reference sequence). The CDR3 DNA sequence: TGTGCCTCCCGGACGGACTACGAGCAGTACTTC. This codes for CASRTDYEQYF. The full variable domain, rest sourced from reference TRBV30 and TRBJ2-7, is SQTIHQWPATLVQPVGSPLSLECTVEGTSNPNLYWYRQAAGRGLQLLFYSVGIGQISSEVPQNLSASRPQDRQFILSSKKLLLSDSGFYLCASRTDYEQYFGPGTRLTVT.

The chain is built from TRBV28 and TRBJ1-2, with D uncertain. The CDR3 runs 16 residues. V lost 5 bases and J lost 0, with 16 bases in between. Germline V gene data show CDR1 as MDHEN and CDR2 as SYDVKM. CDR3 in DNA: TGTGCCAGCAGTATGCTCCGTGATTTAGCTAACTATGGCTACACCTTC. It encodes CASSMLRDLANYGYTF.